This record looks at one T cell receptor beta chain sequence and its context. What it binds is not known. These data are taken from a study of CD8 T cells in ankylosing spondylitis. Germline loops: CDR1 SGHVS, CDR2 FQNEAQ. The ends were cut back, 5 bases at V and 4 bases at J, with 14 bases in the middle. The CDR3 is made up of 14 amino acids. Study-wide results and limits: A motif in TCR beta, a set of roughly 8 highly homologous variants, appeared characteristic of ankylosing spondylitis blood. With a CD8+ phenotype, disease-linked clones were relatively rare in peripheral blood. Clones tied to disease were said to be significantly enriched in matched ankylosing spondylitis synovial fluid. Earlier reports found some motif variants in synovial fluid and blood in reactive arthritis.

It was by quantitative 5'-RACE with molecular barcodes that TCR beta libraries were made. TCRdb itself ran the 5' RACE reads through MiXCR, one entry per CDR3 protein. Altogether roughly 700,000 distinct CDR3 sequences are present, around 20% being singletons, with the ten largest covering about 19%. The rearrangement links TRBV7-8 to TRBJ1-2; TRBD1 might be the D (6 bases). The sequence was collected from a male donor with ankylosing spondylitis. Input material: blood, either unsorted or a sorted T cell fraction (not recorded which). Here the CDR3 reads CASSTDRPPYGYTF. The CDR3 bases are TGTGCCAGCAGCACCGACAGGCCACCCTATGGCTACACCTTC.